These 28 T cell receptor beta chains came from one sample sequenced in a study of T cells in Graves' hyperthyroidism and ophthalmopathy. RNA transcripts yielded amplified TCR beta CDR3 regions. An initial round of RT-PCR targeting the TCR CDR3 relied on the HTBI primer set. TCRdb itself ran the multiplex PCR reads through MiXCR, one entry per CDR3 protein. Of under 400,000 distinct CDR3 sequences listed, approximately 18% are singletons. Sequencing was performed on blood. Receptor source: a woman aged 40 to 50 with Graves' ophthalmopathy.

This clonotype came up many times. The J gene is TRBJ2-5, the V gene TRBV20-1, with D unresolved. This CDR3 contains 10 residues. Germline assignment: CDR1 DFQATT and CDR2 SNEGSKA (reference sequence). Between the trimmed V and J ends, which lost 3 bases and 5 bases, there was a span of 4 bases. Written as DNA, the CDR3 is TGCAGTGCTAGCGACGAGACCCAGTACTTC. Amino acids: CSASDETQYF.

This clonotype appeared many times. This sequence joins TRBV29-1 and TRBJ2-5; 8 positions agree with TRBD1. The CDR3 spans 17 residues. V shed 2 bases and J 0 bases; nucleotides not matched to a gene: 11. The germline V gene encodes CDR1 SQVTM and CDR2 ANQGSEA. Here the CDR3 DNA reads TGCAGCGTTGAAATCGCAGGGGGCGCCGGCTACCAAGAGACCCAGTACTTC. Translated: CSVEIAGGAGYQETQYF.

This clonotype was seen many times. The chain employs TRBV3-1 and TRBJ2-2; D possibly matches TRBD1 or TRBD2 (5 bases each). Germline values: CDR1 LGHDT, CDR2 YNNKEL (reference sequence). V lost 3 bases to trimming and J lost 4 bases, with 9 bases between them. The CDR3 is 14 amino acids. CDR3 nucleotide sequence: TGTGCCAGCAGCCAGGCTGGGGGCACCGGGGAGCTGTTTTTT. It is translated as CASSQAGGTGELFF.

The CDR3 nucleotides read TGTGCCAGCAGCGTGACAGGTCCGGACACTGAAGCTTTCTTT. Translated: CASSVTGPDTEAFF. The V and J genes are TRBV7-2 and TRBJ1-1; D perhaps matches TRBD1 (6 bases). The CDR3 totals 14 residues. V was trimmed by 5 bases and J by 3 bases, leaving 13 bases between them. Germline CDR1 SGHTA, CDR2 FQGNSA.

CDR3 DNA: TGTGCCAGCAGTTTGCCGGGACTAGCGGGACCCTCCTACGAGCAGTACTTC. This sequence encodes CASSLPGLAGPSYEQYF. This chain uses TRBV27 with TRBJ2-7, with 13 nucleotides matching TRBD2. Germline V gives CDR1 MNHEY, CDR2 SMNVEV (reference sequence). V was pared by 3 bases and J by 0 bases, with 5 bases of the junction left unmatched. CDR3 size: 17 residues.

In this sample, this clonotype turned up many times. The CDR3 DNA sequence: TGTGCCAGCAGCTTGTCCCCTTGTAAACCTGAAGCTTTCTTT. This encodes CASSLSPCKPEAFF. The chain carries TRBV7-3 and TRBJ1-1, with D hard to call. V lost 3 bases to trimming and J lost 6 bases, with 14 bases between them. Germline assignment: CDR1 SGHTA and CDR2 FQGTGA. The CDR3 has 14 residues.

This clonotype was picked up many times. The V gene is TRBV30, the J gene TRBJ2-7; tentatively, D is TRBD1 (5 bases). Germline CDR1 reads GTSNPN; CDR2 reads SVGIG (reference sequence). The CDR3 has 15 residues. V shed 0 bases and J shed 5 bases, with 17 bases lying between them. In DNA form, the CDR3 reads TGTGCCTGGAGTGTAGGCCGTAAGGGGAACCACGAGCAGTACTTC. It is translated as CAWSVGRKGNHEQYF.

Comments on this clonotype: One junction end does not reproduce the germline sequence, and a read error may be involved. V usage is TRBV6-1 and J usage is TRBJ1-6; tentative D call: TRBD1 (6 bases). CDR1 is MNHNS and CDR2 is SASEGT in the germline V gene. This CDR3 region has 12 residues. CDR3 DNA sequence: TGTGCCAGCAGCGAAGGGGGGACACCCCTCCACTTT. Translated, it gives CASSEGGTPLHF.

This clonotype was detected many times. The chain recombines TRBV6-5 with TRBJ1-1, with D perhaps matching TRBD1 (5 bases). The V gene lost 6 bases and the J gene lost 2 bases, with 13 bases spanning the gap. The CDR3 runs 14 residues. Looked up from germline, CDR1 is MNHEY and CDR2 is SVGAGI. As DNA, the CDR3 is TGTGCCAGCAGCCGACAGACTTTTAACACTGAAGCTTTCTTT. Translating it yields CASSRQTFNTEAFF.

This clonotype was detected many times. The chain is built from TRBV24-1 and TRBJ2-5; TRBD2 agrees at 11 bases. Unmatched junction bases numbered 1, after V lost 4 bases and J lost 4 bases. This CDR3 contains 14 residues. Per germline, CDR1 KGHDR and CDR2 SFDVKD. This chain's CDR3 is CATSELAGVETQYF. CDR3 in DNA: TGTGCCACCAGTGAACTAGCGGGAGTAGAGACCCAGTACTTC.

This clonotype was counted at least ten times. The CDR3 reads CSAQAYVTSGTETQYF. The CDR3 nucleotides read TGCAGTGCGCAAGCTTACGTTACTAGCGGGACTGAGACCCAGTACTTC. The chain has TRBV20-1 and TRBJ2-5; 10 nucleotides match TRBD2. CDR3 length: 16 residues. CDR1 and CDR2 (germline): DFQATT, SNEGSKA (reference sequence). The ends lost 6 bases at V and 5 bases at J; junction bases unmatched: 15.

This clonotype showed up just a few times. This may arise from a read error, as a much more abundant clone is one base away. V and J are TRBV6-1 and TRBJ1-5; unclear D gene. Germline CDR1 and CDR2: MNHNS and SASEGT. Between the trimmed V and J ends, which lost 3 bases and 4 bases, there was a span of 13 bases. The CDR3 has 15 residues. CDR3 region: CASSDEGSSNQPQHF. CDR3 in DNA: TGTGCCAGCAGTGACGAGGGAAGTTCAAATCAGCCCCAGCATTTT.

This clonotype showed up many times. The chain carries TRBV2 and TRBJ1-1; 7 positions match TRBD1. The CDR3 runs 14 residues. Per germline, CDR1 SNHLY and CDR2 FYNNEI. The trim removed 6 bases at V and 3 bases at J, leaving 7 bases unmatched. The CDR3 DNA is TGTGCCAGCAGGAAAACAGGGGAGGACACTGAAGCTTTCTTT. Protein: CASRKTGEDTEAFF.

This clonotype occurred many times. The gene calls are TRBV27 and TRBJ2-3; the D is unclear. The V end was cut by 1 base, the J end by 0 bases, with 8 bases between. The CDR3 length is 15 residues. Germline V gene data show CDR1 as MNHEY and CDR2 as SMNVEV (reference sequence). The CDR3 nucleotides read TGTGCCAGCAGTTTATATGTCTCTAGCACAGATACGCAGTATTTT. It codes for CASSLYVSSTDTQYF.

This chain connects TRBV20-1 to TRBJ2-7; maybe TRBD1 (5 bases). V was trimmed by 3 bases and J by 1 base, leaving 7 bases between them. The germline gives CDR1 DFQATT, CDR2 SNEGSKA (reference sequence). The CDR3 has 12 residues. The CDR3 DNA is TGCAGTGCTAGCCCAGGGTCCTACGAGCAGTACTTC. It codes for CSASPGSYEQYF.

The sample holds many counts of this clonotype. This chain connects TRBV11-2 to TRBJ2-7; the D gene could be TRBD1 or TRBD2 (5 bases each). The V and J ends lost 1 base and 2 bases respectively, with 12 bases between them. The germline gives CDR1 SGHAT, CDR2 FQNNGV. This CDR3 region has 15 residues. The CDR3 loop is CASSLVRDPAYEQYF. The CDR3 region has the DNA TGTGCCAGCAGCTTAGTTCGGGACCCAGCCTACGAGCAGTACTTC.

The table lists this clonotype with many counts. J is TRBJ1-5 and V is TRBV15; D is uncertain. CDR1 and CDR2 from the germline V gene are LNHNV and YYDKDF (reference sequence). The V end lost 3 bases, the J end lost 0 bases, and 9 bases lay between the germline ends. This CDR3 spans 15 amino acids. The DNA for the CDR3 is TGTGCCACCAGCAGTACACAGTATAGCAATCAGCCCCAGCATTTT. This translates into CATSSTQYSNQPQHF.

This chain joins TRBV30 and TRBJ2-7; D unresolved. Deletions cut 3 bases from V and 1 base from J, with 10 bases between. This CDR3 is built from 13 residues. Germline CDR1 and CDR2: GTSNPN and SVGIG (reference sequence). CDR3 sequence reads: CAWRGGGSYEQYF. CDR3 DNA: TGTGCCTGGAGGGGCGGCGGATCCTACGAGCAGTACTTC. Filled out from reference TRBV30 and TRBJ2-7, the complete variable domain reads SQTIHQWPATLVQPVGSPLSLECTVEGTSNPNLYWYRQAAGRGLQLLFYSVGIGQISSEVPQNLSASRPQDRQFILSSKKLLLSDSGFYLCAWRGGGSYEQYFGPGTRLTVT.

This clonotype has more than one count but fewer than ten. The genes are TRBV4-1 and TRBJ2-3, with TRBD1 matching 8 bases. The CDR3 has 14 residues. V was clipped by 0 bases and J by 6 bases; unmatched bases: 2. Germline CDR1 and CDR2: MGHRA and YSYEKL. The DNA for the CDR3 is TGCGCCAGCAGCCAAGACAGGGGGCATGATACGCAGTATTTT. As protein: CASSQDRGHDTQYF.

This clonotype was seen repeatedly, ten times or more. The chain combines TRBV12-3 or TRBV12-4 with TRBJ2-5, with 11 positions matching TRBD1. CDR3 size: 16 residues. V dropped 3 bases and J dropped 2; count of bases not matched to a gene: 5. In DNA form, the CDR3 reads TGTGCCAGCAGTTTGACCGGGACAGGGGGTCAAGAGACCCAGTACTTC. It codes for CASSLTGTGGQETQYF.

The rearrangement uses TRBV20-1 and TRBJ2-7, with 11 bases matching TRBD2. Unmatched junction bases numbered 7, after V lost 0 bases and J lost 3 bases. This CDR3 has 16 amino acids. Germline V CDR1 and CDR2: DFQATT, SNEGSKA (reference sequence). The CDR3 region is CSARDRRLAGHYEQYF. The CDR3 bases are TGCAGTGCTAGAGATCGAAGACTAGCGGGACACTACGAGCAGTACTTC.

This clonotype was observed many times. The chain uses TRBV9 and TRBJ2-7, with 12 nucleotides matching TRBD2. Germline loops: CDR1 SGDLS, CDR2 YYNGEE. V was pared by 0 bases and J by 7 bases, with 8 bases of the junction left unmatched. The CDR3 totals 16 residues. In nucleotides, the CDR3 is TGTGCCAGCAGCGTAGGTAGACTAGCGGGAGACGGAGAGCAGTACTTC. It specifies CASSVGRLAGDGEQYF.

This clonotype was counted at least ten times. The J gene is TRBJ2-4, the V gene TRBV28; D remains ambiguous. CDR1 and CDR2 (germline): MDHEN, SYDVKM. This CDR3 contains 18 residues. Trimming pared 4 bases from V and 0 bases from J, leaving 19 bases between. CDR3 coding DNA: TGTGCCAGCAGTTCGACCCTGGACCGTCCGGAAGCCAAAAACATTCAGTACTTC. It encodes CASSSTLDRPEAKNIQYF.

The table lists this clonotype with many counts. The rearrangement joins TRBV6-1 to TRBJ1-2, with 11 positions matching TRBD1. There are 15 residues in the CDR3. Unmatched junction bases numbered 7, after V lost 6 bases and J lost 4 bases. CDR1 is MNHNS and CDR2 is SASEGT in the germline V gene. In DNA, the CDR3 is TGTGCCAGCAGAGGCGGACAGGGGGCTGTCTATGGCTACACCTTC. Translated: CASRGGQGAVYGYTF.

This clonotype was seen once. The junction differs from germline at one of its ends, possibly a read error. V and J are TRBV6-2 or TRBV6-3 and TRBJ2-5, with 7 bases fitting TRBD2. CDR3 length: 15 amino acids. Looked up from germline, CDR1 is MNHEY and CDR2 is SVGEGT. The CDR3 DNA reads TGTGCCAGCAGCTACTGGGAGGGGACTCAAGAGACCCAGTACTTC. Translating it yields CASSYWEGTQETQYF.

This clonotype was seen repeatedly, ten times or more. The CDR3 protein is CASSFGLLSSYEQYF. The CDR3 DNA reads as TGTGCCAGCAGTTTTGGCCTGCTAAGCTCCTACGAGCAGTACTTC. The chain employs TRBV12-3 or TRBV12-4 and TRBJ2-7; D not certain. The CDR3 extends over 15 amino acids. The V end lost 3 bases, the J end lost 0 bases, and 12 bases lay between the germline ends.

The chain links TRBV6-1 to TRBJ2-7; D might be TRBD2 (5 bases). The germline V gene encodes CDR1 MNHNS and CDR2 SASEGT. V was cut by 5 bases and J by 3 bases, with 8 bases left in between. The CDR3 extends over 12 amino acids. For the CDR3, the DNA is TGTGCCAGCAGTAGGACTTTCTACGAGCAGTACTTC. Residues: CASSRTFYEQYF.

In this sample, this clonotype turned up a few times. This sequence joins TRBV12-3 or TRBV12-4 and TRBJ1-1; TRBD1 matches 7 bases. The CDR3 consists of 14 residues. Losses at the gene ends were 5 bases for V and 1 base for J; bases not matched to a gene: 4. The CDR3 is CASSQDRRNTEAFF. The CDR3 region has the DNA TGTGCCAGCAGTCAGGACAGGAGGAACACTGAAGCTTTCTTT.